This T cell receptor (beta chain) came from a study of persistence of HIV-infected CD4 T cells. In the case of this clone: Its antigen is undetermined.

Germline CDR1 LNHDA, CDR2 SQIVND (reference sequence). This CDR3 is built from 16 residues. The V and J ends lost 5 bases and 3 bases respectively, with 16 bases between them. Cells were stimulated nonspecifically with anti-CD3/anti-CD28 magnetic beads. Responding CD4+ T cells were sorted by upregulation of both CD40 ligand and CD69. The libraries were made with immunoSEQ version 4 in survey mode. The repertoire was sequenced with immunoSEQ multiplex PCR; TCRdb's copy has only in-frame clones and lacks some. The sample lists 35,000 to 45,000 clones; roughly 90% were seen once. Specimen: CD4+ T cells sorted from PBMCs after roughly 19-hour stimulation, collected from a patient who received antiretroviral therapy. V and J are TRBV19 and TRBJ1-4; possible D gene TRBD1, 5 bases. The TCR comes from an adult man with HIV who was CMV-seropositive. The CDR3 nucleotides read TGTGCCAGTAGTCCATTTGGGGCAGCGCCTAATGAAAAACTGTTTTTT. Translating it yields CASSPFGAAPNEKLFF.